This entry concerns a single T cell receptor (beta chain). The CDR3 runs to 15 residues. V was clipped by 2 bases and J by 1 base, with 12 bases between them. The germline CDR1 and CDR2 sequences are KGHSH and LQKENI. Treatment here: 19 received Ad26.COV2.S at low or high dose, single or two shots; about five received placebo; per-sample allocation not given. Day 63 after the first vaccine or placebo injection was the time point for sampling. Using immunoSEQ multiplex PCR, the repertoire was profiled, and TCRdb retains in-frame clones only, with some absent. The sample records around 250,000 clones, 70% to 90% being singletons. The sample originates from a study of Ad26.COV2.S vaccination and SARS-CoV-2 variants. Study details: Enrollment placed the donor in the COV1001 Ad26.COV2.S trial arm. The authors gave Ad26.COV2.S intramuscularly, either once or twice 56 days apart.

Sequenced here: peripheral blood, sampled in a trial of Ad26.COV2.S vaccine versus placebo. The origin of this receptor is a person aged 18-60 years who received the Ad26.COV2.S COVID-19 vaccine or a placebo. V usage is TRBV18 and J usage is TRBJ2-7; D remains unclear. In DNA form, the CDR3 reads TGTGCCAGCTCACCAGAGGCAGGTCCGTCCTACGAGCAGTACTTC. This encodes CASSPEAGPSYEQYF. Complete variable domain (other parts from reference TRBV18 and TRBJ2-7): NAGVMQNPRHLVRRRGQEARLRCSPMKGHSHVYWYRQLPEEGLKFMVYLQKENIIDESGMPKERFSAEFPKEGPSILRIQQVVRGDSAAYFCASSPEAGPSYEQYFGPGTRLTVT.